This T cell receptor (beta chain) appears in the sequencing data of a study of T cell responses to AZD1222 COVID-19 vaccine. As concerns this clone: What it recognizes is unknown.

Study-wide results and limits: Donor demographics were predominantly white British with a female majority; clonal diversity may be underestimated. Nearly half of unique spike-specific TCRs reportedly avoided B.1.351 and B.1.1.7 mutated regions. None of the repertoires were sampled until the peak T cell response had passed.

The CDR3 is 18 residues long. Trimming removed 1 base from V and 3 bases from J, with 18 bases in between. CDR1 and CDR2 from the germline V gene are SEHNR and FQNEAQ (reference sequence). The repertoire was sequenced with immunoSEQ multiplex PCR; TCRdb's copy has only in-frame clones and lacks some. This repertoire shows tens of thousands of clones, roughly nine tenths found once; its top ten account for roughly 5.2%. The V gene is TRBV7-9, the J gene TRBJ1-4; D perhaps matches TRBD1 (6 bases). The starting material was peripheral blood, obtained on day 0 of AZD1222 vaccination. This receptor was identified in an adult in good health. The CDR3 is CASSLEGLWGGPNEKLFF. Here the CDR3 DNA reads TGTGCCAGCAGCTTAGAGGGCCTTTGGGGGGGGCCTAATGAAAAACTGTTTTTT.